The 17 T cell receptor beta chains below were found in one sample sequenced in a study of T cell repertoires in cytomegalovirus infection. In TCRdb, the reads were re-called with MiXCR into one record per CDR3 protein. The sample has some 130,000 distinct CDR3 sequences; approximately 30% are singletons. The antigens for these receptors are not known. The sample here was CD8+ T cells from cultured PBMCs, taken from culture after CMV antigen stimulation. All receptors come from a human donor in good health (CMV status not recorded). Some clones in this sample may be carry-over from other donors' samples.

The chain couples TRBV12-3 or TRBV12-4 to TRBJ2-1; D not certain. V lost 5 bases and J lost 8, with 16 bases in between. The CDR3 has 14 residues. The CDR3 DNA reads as TGTGCCAGCAGTCGCAGTTCCGGTATCCATGAGCAGTTCTTC. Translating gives CASSRSSGIHEQFF.

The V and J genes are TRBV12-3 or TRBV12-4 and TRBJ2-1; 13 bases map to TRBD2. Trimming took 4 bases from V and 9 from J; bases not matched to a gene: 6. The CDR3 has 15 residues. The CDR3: CASSSGLAGAGEQFF. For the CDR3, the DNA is TGTGCCAGCAGTTCCGGACTAGCGGGGGCAGGTGAGCAGTTCTTC.

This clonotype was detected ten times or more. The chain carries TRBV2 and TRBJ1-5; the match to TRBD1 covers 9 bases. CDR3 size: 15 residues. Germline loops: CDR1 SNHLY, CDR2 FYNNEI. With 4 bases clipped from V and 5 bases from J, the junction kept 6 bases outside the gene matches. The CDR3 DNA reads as TGTGCCAGCAGTGGGGACAGGGAGGGTTATCAGCCCCAGCATTTT. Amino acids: CASSGDREGYQPQHF.

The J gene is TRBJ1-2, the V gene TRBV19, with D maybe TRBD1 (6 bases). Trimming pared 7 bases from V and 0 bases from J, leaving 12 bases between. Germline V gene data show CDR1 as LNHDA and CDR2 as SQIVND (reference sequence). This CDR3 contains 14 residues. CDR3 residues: CASNLQGSNYGYTF. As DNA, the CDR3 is TGTGCCAGTAACCTACAGGGCTCTAACTATGGCTACACCTTC. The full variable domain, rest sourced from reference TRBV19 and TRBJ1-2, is DGGITQSPKYLFRKEGQNVTLSCEQNLNHDAMYWYRQDPGQGLRLIYYSQIVNDFQKGDIAEGYSVSREKKESFPLTVTSAQKNPTAFYLCASNLQGSNYGYTFGSGTRLTVV.

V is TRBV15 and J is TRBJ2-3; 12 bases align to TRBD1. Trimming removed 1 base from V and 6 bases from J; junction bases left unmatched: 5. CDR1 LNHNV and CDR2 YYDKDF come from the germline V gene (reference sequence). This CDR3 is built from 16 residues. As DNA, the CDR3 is TGTGCCACCAGCAGAGTTGCCGGGACAGGGGGCGATACGCAGTATTTT. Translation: CATSRVAGTGGDTQYF.

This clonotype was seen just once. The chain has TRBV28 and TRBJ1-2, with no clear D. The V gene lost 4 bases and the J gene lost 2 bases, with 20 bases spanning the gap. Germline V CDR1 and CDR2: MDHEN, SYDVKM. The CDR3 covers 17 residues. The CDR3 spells CASSSNSPFTGNYGYTF. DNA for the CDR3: TGTGCCAGCAGTTCCAATAGCCCCTTTACGGGGAACTATGGCTACACCTTC.

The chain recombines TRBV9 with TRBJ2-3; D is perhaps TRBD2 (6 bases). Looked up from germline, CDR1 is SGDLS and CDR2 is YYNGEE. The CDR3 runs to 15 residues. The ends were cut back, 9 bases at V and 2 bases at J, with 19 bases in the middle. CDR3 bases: TGTGCCACAGCACAATCGGGGGTCAACACAGATACGCAGTATTTT. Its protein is CATAQSGVNTDTQYF.

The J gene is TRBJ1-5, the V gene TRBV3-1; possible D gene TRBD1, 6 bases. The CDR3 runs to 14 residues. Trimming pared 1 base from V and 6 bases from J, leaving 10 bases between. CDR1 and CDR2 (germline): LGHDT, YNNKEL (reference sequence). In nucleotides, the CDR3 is TGTGCCAGCAGCCAAGCCACAGGGTTTCAGCCCCAGCATTTT. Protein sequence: CASSQATGFQPQHF.

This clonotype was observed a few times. CDR3 DNA: TGTGCCAGCAGCTTAGGGGGACGACCGCGGGAGCAGTACTTC. Residues: CASSLGGRPREQYF. This sequence joins TRBV7-9 and TRBJ2-7, with D possibly called TRBD1 or TRBD2 (5 bases each). CDR3 length equals 14 residues. V shed 1 base and J shed 7 bases, with 14 bases lying between them. Germline V gene sequence: CDR1 SEHNR, CDR2 FQNEAQ (reference sequence).

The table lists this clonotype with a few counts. CDR3 nucleotide sequence: TGTGCCAGCAGCGACGTAGGCGCCTCTAACTATGGCTACACCTTC. Its protein product is CASSDVGASNYGYTF. This rearrangement joins TRBV7-3 to TRBJ1-2; D uncertain. Trimming removed 5 bases from V and 0 bases from J, with 13 bases in between. CDR3 length: 15 amino acids. CDR1 and CDR2 (germline): SGHTA, FQGTGA.

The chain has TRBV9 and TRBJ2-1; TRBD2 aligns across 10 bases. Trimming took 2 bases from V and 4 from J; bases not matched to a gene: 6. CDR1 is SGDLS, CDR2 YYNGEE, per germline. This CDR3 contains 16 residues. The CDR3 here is CASSVASGGGYNEQFF. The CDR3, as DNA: TGTGCCAGCAGCGTGGCCAGCGGGGGGGGTTACAATGAGCAGTTCTTC.

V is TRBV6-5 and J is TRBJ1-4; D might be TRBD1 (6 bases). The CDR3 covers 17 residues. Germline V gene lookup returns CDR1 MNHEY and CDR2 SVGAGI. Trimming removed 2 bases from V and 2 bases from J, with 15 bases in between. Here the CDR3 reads CASSYGWGAYTNEKLFF. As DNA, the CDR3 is TGTGCCAGCAGTTACGGATGGGGGGCTTATACTAATGAAAAACTGTTTTTT.

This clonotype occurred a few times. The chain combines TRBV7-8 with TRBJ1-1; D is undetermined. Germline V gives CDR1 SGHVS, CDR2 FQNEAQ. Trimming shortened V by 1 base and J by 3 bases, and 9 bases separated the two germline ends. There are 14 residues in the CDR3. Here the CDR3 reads CASSLGTAYTEAFF. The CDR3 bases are TGTGCCAGCAGCTTAGGTACAGCTTACACTGAAGCTTTCTTT.

This chain's CDR3 is CASSQFAGANVLTF. The CDR3 bases are TGTGCCAGCAGCCAGTTCGCAGGGGCCAACGTCCTGACTTTC. The rearrangement joins TRBV16 to TRBJ2-6; D unresolved. Germline values: CDR1 KGHSY, CDR2 FQNENV. V shed 3 bases and J shed 4 bases, with 7 bases lying between them. The CDR3 length is 14 residues.

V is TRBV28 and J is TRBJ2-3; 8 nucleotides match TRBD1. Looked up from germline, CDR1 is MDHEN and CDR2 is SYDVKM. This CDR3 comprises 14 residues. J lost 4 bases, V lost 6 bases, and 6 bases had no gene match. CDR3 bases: TGTGCCAGCAGCCCAGGACAGGGCGCAGATACGCAGTATTTT. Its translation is CASSPGQGADTQYF.

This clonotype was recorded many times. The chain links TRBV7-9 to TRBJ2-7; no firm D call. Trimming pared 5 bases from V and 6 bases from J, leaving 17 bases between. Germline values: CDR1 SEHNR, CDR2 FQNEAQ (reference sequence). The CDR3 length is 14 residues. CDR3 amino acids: CASSPGLTGAEQYF. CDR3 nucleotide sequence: TGTGCCAGCAGCCCAGGCCTCACGGGCGCCGAGCAGTACTTC. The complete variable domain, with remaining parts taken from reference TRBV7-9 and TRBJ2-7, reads DTGVSQNPRHKITKRGQNVTFRCDPISEHNRLYWYRQTLGQGPEFLTYFQNEAQLEKSRLLSDRFSAERPKGSFSTLEIQRTEQGDSAMYLCASSPGLTGAEQYFGPGTRLTVT.

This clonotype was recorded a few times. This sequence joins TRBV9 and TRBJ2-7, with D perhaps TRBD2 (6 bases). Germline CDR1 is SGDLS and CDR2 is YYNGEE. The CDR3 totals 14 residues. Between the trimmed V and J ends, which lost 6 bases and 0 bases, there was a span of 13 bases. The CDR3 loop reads CASTTDGGSYEQYF. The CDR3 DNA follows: TGTGCCAGCACTACGGACGGGGGCTCCTACGAGCAGTACTTC. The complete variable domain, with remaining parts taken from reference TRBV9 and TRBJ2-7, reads DSGVTQTPKHLITATGQRVTLRCSPRSGDLSVYWYQQSLDQGLQFLIQYYNGEERAKGNILERFSAQQFPDLHSELNLSSLELGDSALYFCASTTDGGSYEQYFGPGTRLTVT.